The 21 T cell receptor beta chains below all came from one sample that was sequenced in a study of CD8 T cells in Susac syndrome. Random hexamers served to reverse transcribe about 0.5 to 1 ug RNA. TCRdb re-called the immunoSEQ multiplex PCR reads through MiXCR, storing one row per CDR3 protein. Found here are about 60,000 distinct CDR3 sequences, over 85% of them singletons; the top ten hold approximately 0.21%. The sample taken for sequencing was CD8+ T cells from PBMCs. All receptors derive from a human donor in good health.

The J gene is TRBJ2-2, the V gene TRBV7-3; D is unclear. The CDR3 has 13 amino acids. Germline values: CDR1 SGHTA, CDR2 FQGTGA. The germline V and J ends were trimmed by 6 bases and 0 bases, with 5 bases remaining between them. In DNA, the CDR3 is TGTGCCAGCAGTGGCCCGAACACCGGGGAGCTGTTTTTT. Residues: CASSGPNTGELFF.

This clonotype has just a few counts. The chain carries TRBV5-6 and TRBJ2-7, with 7 bases matching TRBD2. V trimming: 7 bases; J trimming: 1 base; junction bases outside the gene matches: 2. Looked up from germline, CDR1 is SGHDT and CDR2 is YYEEEE. The CDR3 length is 12 residues. The CDR3 coding sequence is TGTGCCAGCTGGGGGGGTTCCTACGAGCAGTACTTC. This gives the protein CASWGGSYEQYF.

The chain is built from TRBV9 and TRBJ2-3; a possible D gene is TRBD2 (5 bases). The CDR3 is 13 amino acids. V was shortened by 7 bases and J by 4 bases, with 13 bases between the two germline ends. CDR1 SGDLS and CDR2 YYNGEE come from the germline V gene. The CDR3 bases are TGTGCCAGCCGGGGTCTGGGCGCAGATACGCAGTATTTT. Protein product: CASRGLGADTQYF.

V and J are TRBV29-1 and TRBJ1-2; the D gene is possibly TRBD1 (5 bases). Germline V gene data show CDR1 as SQVTM and CDR2 as ANQGSEA. V was clipped by 8 bases and J by 8 bases, with 15 bases between them. This CDR3 comprises 11 residues. The CDR3, as DNA: TGCAGCTCCCGCGGGGACGGCGGCTACACCTTC. Protein: CSSRGDGGYTF.

This chain links TRBV19 with TRBJ2-1, with TRBD2 matching 10 bases. V lost 3 bases and J lost 9; bases outside the gene matches: 14. The germline V gene has CDR1 LNHDA and CDR2 SQIVND (reference sequence). This CDR3 spans 17 amino acids. This CDR3 is CASSMVWTSGGASEQFF. The DNA for the CDR3 is TGTGCCAGTAGTATGGTATGGACAAGCGGGGGGGCGAGTGAGCAGTTCTTC. The full variable domain, in which reference TRBV19 and TRBJ2-1 provide the parts outside the CDR3, is DGGITQSPKYLFRKEGQNVTLSCEQNLNHDAMYWYRQDPGQGLRLIYYSQIVNDFQKGDIAEGYSVSREKKESFPLTVTSAQKNPTAFYLCASSMVWTSGGASEQFFGPGTRLTVL.

DNA for the CDR3: TGTGCCAGCAGCCAAACTAGCGGGGACGATACAGATACGCAGTATTTT. This codes for CASSQTSGDDTDTQYF. The chain joins TRBV27 to TRBJ2-3, with 10 bases aligning to TRBD2. The CDR3 runs to 16 residues. CDR1 is MNHEY, CDR2 SMNVEV, per germline (reference sequence). Germline trimming cut 6 bases from V and 3 bases from J; bases unmatched to any gene: 9.

The CDR3 DNA is TGTGCCAGTAGTATACTGGGGGGAGGCACTGAAGCTTTCTTT. It codes for CASSILGGGTEAFF. The V call is TRBV19, the J call TRBJ1-1; TRBD1 might be the D (5 bases). The V end was cut by 2 bases, the J end by 4 bases, with 11 bases between. The CDR3 loop spans 14 amino acids. The germline V gene has CDR1 LNHDA and CDR2 SQIVND (reference sequence).

The CDR3 sequence is CASSLGLAGGRALDTQYF. CDR3 coding DNA: TGTGCCAGCAGCCTCGGACTAGCGGGGGGGCGGGCCCTAGATACGCAGTATTTT. The V and J genes are TRBV3-1 and TRBJ2-3; 15 bases align to TRBD2. Losses at the gene ends were 4 bases for V and 5 bases for J; bases not matched to a gene: 10. Germline V gene sequence: CDR1 LGHDT, CDR2 YNNKEL (reference sequence). CDR3 length: 18 amino acids.

Here the CDR3 DNA reads TGTGCCTGGAGTTTGGTGGGGTCTGAAGCTTTCTTT. As protein: CAWSLVGSEAFF. The chain carries TRBV30 and TRBJ1-1; D unclear. Germline-derived CDR1 and CDR2 are GTSNPN and SVGIG (reference sequence). This CDR3 has 12 amino acids. Trimming removed 2 bases from V and 6 bases from J, with 10 bases in between.

The chain has TRBV6-6 and TRBJ2-7, with D hard to call. CDR3 length: 13 residues. Trimming shortened V by 0 bases and J by 3 bases, and 6 bases separated the two germline ends. The V gene's germline CDR1 is MNHNY and CDR2 SVGAGI (reference sequence). DNA for the CDR3: TGTGCCAGCAGTTACTCTGGCGACTACGAGCAGTACTTC. Translated: CASSYSGDYEQYF.

The rearrangement links TRBV9 to TRBJ2-5, with D perhaps TRBD2 (6 bases). Germline assignment: CDR1 SGDLS and CDR2 YYNGEE. This CDR3 comprises 17 residues. The V end lost 5 bases, the J end lost 2 bases, and 22 bases lay between the germline ends. CDR3 in DNA: TGTGCCAGCAGTCCCACCGCGTGGAGGGACTCACAAGAGACCCAGTACTTC. It codes for CASSPTAWRDSQETQYF.

This chain joins TRBV6-2 or TRBV6-3 and TRBJ2-1; 9 bases line up with TRBD1. The CDR3 spans 14 residues. The V gene end was trimmed by 2 bases and the J gene end by 6 bases; junction bases not matched to a gene: 2. CDR1 is MNHEY and CDR2 is SVGEGT in the germline V gene. The DNA of the CDR3 is TGTGCCAGCAGTTACGGGACAGGGTTCAATGAGCAGTTCTTC. It codes for CASSYGTGFNEQFF.

This clonotype was recorded once. The chain carries TRBV4-1 and TRBJ2-7; D perhaps matches TRBD1 (5 bases). This CDR3 spans 13 amino acids. Germline V CDR1 and CDR2: MGHRA, YSYEKL. Trimming took off 4 bases at V and 3 bases at J, with 10 bases between the two ends. The CDR3 nucleotides are TGCGCCAGCAGCCTGACAGTTAACTACGAGCAGTACTTC. Protein sequence: CASSLTVNYEQYF.

The rearrangement links TRBV7-2 to TRBJ2-7; D perhaps matches TRBD1 (6 bases). The V gene's germline CDR1 is SGHTA and CDR2 FQGNSA. This CDR3 comprises 14 residues. Trimming removed 1 base from V and 3 bases from J, with 10 bases in between. The CDR3 bases are TGTGCCAGCAGCTTAGGGGGGACAATCTACGAGCAGTACTTC. Translation: CASSLGGTIYEQYF.

CDR3 coding DNA: TGTGCCAGCAGTTTAGCGCCGTGGGGGTTTCCTTCCTACGAGCAGTACTTC. This encodes CASSLAPWGFPSYEQYF. J is TRBJ2-7 and V is TRBV12-3 or TRBV12-4; the D call may be TRBD1 or TRBD2 (5 bases each). Between the trimmed V and J ends, which lost 0 bases and 1 base, there was a span of 16 bases. The CDR3 has 17 residues.

V usage is TRBV7-9 and J usage is TRBJ1-5; D call uncertain. CDR3 length equals 16 residues. The V end was cut by 5 bases, the J end by 2 bases, with 16 bases between. The germline V gene has CDR1 SEHNR and CDR2 FQNEAQ (reference sequence). The CDR3 here is CASSPEGGYGNQPQHF. CDR3 DNA sequence: TGTGCCAGCAGCCCCGAGGGAGGGTATGGCAATCAGCCCCAGCATTTT.

The rearrangement uses TRBV9 and TRBJ1-2; 12 nucleotides match TRBD1. Germline V gene lookup returns CDR1 SGDLS and CDR2 YYNGEE. This CDR3 spans 18 amino acids. The junction had 12 bases not matched to a gene; V was cut back by 1 base and J by 5 bases. CDR3 sequence: CASSVRVGQGANPYGYTF. The CDR3 DNA follows: TGTGCCAGCAGCGTAAGAGTGGGACAGGGGGCAAACCCGTATGGCTACACCTTC.

This clonotype appeared a few times. V and J are TRBV20-1 and TRBJ2-7, with 9 nucleotides matching TRBD2. This CDR3 has 11 amino acids. CDR1 and CDR2 (germline): DFQATT, SNEGSKA (reference sequence). V lost 4 bases, J lost 7 bases, and 2 bases stayed unmatched. The CDR3 DNA reads as TGCAGTGCTACTAGCGGGGTTGAGCAGTACTTC. This sequence encodes CSATSGVEQYF.

The rearrangement links TRBV20-1 to TRBJ1-1, with 7 positions matching TRBD1. This CDR3 is built from 15 residues. After removal of 1 base from V and 0 bases from J, the junction contained 5 bases not matched to a gene. CDR1 DFQATT and CDR2 SNEGSKA come from the germline V gene (reference sequence). DNA of the CDR3: TGCAGTGCTAGAGGCAAAGGGGGCCTGAACACTGAAGCTTTCTTT. Translating it yields CSARGKGGLNTEAFF.

The rearrangement joins TRBV5-4 to TRBJ2-1, with D possibly TRBD1 on 5 matching bases. The CDR3 covers 15 residues. The V gene lost 4 bases and the J gene lost 2 bases, with 13 bases spanning the gap. Germline CDR1 and CDR2: SGHNT and YYREEE (reference sequence). The CDR3 nucleotides are TGTGCCAGCAGCCTGTGGGGCAGTGCCTACAATGAGCAGTTCTTC. Amino acids: CASSLWGSAYNEQFF.

The rearrangement links TRBV7-9 to TRBJ1-2; the D gene is possibly TRBD1 (6 bases). The germline gives CDR1 SEHNR, CDR2 FQNEAQ (reference sequence). The CDR3 consists of 12 residues. The germline V and J ends were trimmed by 4 bases and 6 bases, with 9 bases remaining between them. For the CDR3, the DNA is TGTGCCAGCAGCTGGGGGCCTGATGGCTACACCTTC. This encodes CASSWGPDGYTF.